The next 24 T cell receptor beta chains were all read from a single sample in a study of human T cells and chemical hapten exposure. Described time point: pre-sensitization, week 0. Indicated treatment: therapeutic diphenylcyclopropenone sensitization with weekly scalp DPC. TCRdb reanalysed the RACE reads using MiXCR and keeps one entry per CDR3 protein. Counted here are fewer than 200,000 distinct CDR3 sequences, 25% to 35% occurring once; the ten biggest clones make up 2.9%. Source: whole blood, taken in connection with sensitization to the hapten diphenylcyclopropenone (DPC). All receptors derive from a woman aged 25 to 39 with alopecia areata. Some clones in this sample may be carry-over from other donors' samples.

This clonotype was counted a few times. The rearrangement joins TRBV19 to TRBJ2-4; TRBD1 aligns across 8 bases. V was pared by 3 bases and J by 7 bases, with 11 bases of the junction left unmatched. The CDR3 spans 16 residues. From germline, CDR1 is LNHDA and CDR2 SQIVND (reference sequence). The CDR3 coding sequence is TGTGCCAGTAGTATTAGGCAGGGGGCCCTTTGGAACATTCAGTACTTC. Translated: CASSIRQGALWNIQYF.

The rearrangement uses TRBV4-2 and TRBJ2-7; D might be TRBD2 (6 bases). Trimming left V 4 bases short and J 7 bases short, with 14 bases between. This CDR3 region has 13 residues. The V gene's germline CDR1 is LGHNA and CDR2 YNFKEQ. The CDR3 loop reads CASSRGTPGEQYF. For the CDR3, the DNA is TGTGCCAGCAGCCGCGGGACCCCCGGGGAGCAGTACTTC.

The J gene is TRBJ1-2, the V gene TRBV7-2, with a weak D call TRBD1 (6 bases). In germline, CDR1 is SGHTA, CDR2 FQGNSA. The V gene lost 4 bases and the J gene lost 4 bases, with 10 bases spanning the gap. The CDR3 consists of 13 residues. As DNA, the CDR3 is TGTGCCAGCAGCTCTCGACAGGTCTATGGCTACACCTTC. Translated: CASSSRQVYGYTF.

The chain has TRBV28 and TRBJ1-4, with 7 bases lining up with TRBD1. The CDR3 runs to 14 residues. V shed 5 bases, J shed 8 bases, and the junction held 8 bases outside the gene matches. Germline V lookup: CDR1 MDHEN, CDR2 SYDVKM. The chain's CDR3 is CASSATGSGEKLFF. The CDR3 nucleotides are TGTGCCAGCAGTGCGACAGGGTCCGGCGAAAAACTGTTTTTT.

The rearrangement uses TRBV3-1 and TRBJ2-7; TRBD2 is a possible D gene (5 bases). Germline lookup yields CDR1 LGHDT and CDR2 YNNKEL (reference sequence). This CDR3 is built from 14 residues. The V and J ends lost 1 base and 3 bases respectively, with 10 bases between them. CDR3 residues: CASSQGERVYEQYF. Written as DNA, the CDR3 is TGTGCCAGCAGCCAAGGCGAGAGGGTCTACGAGCAGTACTTC.

V and J are TRBV7-9 and TRBJ1-5; 8 bases are a match to TRBD1. The V gene's germline CDR1 is SEHNR and CDR2 FQNEAQ (reference sequence). V trimming: 5 bases; J trimming: 6 bases; junction bases outside the gene matches: 15. There are 17 residues in the CDR3. The DNA for the CDR3 is TGTGCCAGCAGCACGGACAGGGAGACTATGGCGGGTCAGCCCCAGCATTTT. This encodes CASSTDRETMAGQPQHF. The entire variable domain, with the rest obtained from reference TRBV7-9 and TRBJ1-5, is as follows: DTGVSQNPRHKITKRGQNVTFRCDPISEHNRLYWYRQTLGQGPEFLTYFQNEAQLEKSRLLSDRFSAERPKGSFSTLEIQRTEQGDSAMYLCASSTDRETMAGQPQHFGDGTRLSIL.

This rearrangement joins TRBV5-1 to TRBJ1-5; D might be TRBD1 (6 bases). V lost 0 bases, J lost 6 bases, and 13 bases lay in between. This CDR3 has 15 amino acids. Germline-derived CDR1 and CDR2 are SGHRS and YFSETQ. The CDR3 is CASSLAGGAGQPQHF. In DNA, the CDR3 is TGCGCCAGCAGCTTGGCCGGGGGCGCAGGTCAGCCCCAGCATTTT. The whole variable domain, remainder taken from reference TRBV5-1 and TRBJ1-5, is KAGVTQTPRYLIKTRGQQVTLSCSPISGHRSVSWYQQTPGQGLQFLFEYFSETQRNKGNFPGRFSGRQFSNSRSEMNVSTLELGDSALYLCASSLAGGAGQPQHFGDGTRLSIL.

In this sample, this clonotype turned up many times. This chain connects TRBV4-1 to TRBJ2-3; D may correspond to TRBD1 or TRBD2 (5 bases each). V lost 9 bases and J lost 2, with 9 bases in between. Per germline, CDR1 MGHRA and CDR2 YSYEKL. This CDR3 is 12 amino acids long. The CDR3, as DNA: TGCGCCAGGAGGGACCACACAGATACGCAGTATTTT. It encodes CARRDHTDTQYF.

This rearrangement joins TRBV28 to TRBJ1-5; D not certain. CDR3 length: 15 residues. The germline CDR1 and CDR2 sequences are MDHEN and SYDVKM. Trimming removed 3 bases from V and 0 bases from J, with 9 bases in between. The CDR3 coding sequence is TGTGCCAGCAGTTTGGTACAAAGTAGCAATCAGCCCCAGCATTTT. Translated, it gives CASSLVQSSNQPQHF.

This clonotype was counted a few times. The chain is built from TRBV6-5 and TRBJ1-4; a possible D gene is TRBD1 (5 bases). This CDR3 comprises 14 residues. The germline CDR1 and CDR2 sequences are MNHEY and SVGAGI. V was trimmed by 6 bases and J by 5 bases, leaving 13 bases between them. The CDR3 loop reads CASSQTQGNEKLFF. Here the CDR3 DNA reads TGTGCCAGCAGCCAAACCCAGGGAAATGAAAAACTGTTTTTT.

V is TRBV6-2 or TRBV6-3 and J is TRBJ2-1, with a weak D call TRBD2 (6 bases). The ends were cut back, 4 bases at V and 9 bases at J, with 10 bases in the middle. Per the germline V gene, CDR1 is MNHEY and CDR2 is SVGEGT. The CDR3 consists of 12 residues. This CDR3 is CASSLTRFEQFF. The CDR3 DNA follows: TGTGCCAGCAGTTTGACTAGGTTTGAGCAGTTCTTC.

The rearrangement uses TRBV28 and TRBJ2-1; D unresolved. V dropped 2 bases and J dropped 8 bases, with 7 bases sitting between them. CDR3 length equals 12 residues. Germline CDR1 is MDHEN and CDR2 is SYDVKM. CDR3 nucleotide sequence: TGTGCCAGCAGTTTACGTCACGATGAGCAGTTCTTC. This encodes CASSLRHDEQFF.

The chain employs TRBV5-1 and TRBJ1-6, with TRBD1 as a possible D gene (6 bases). In germline, CDR1 is SGHRS, CDR2 YFSETQ. V was trimmed by 0 bases and J by 9 bases, leaving 10 bases between them. The CDR3 is 14 residues long. The CDR3 region is CASSLGQGSSPLHF. DNA for the CDR3: TGCGCCAGCAGCTTGGGCCAGGGGTCTTCACCCCTCCACTTT.

This clonotype has just a few counts. The V and J genes are TRBV27 and TRBJ2-3; possibly TRBD2 for D (6 bases). Germline V lookup: CDR1 MNHEY, CDR2 SMNVEV (reference sequence). The V gene lost 1 base and the J gene lost 0 bases, with 11 bases spanning the gap. This CDR3 spans 16 amino acids. The CDR3 DNA sequence: TGTGCCAGCAGTTTATATGGAGGGGCTAGCACAGATACGCAGTATTTT. Translation: CASSLYGGASTDTQYF.

This clonotype was counted only a few times. This CDR3 reads CASSRQGSEQFF. Written as DNA, the CDR3 is TGTGCCAGCAGTCGACAGGGCAGCGAGCAGTTCTTC. The gene calls are TRBV28 and TRBJ2-1, with 7 bases fitting TRBD1. Germline trimming cut 5 bases from V and 10 bases from J; bases unmatched to any gene: 5. Germline-derived CDR1 and CDR2 are MDHEN and SYDVKM. The length of the CDR3 is 12 residues.

This clonotype was seen ten or more times. The chain carries TRBV20-1 and TRBJ2-1; 12 bases map to TRBD2. Germline CDR1 is DFQATT and CDR2 is SNEGSKA (reference sequence). CDR3 length: 16 residues. V dropped 0 bases and J dropped 4; count of bases not matched to a gene: 4. The CDR3 region is CSARDPTSGGYNEQFF. The CDR3 nucleotides read TGCAGTGCTAGAGACCCGACTAGCGGGGGATACAATGAGCAGTTCTTC.

The chain employs TRBV15 and TRBJ1-3; unclear D gene. V was pared by 5 bases and J by 4 bases, with 15 bases between. CDR3 size: 15 residues. CDR1 is LNHNV, CDR2 YYDKDF, per germline (reference sequence). CDR3 region: CATSRSDGVGNTIYF. The CDR3, as DNA: TGTGCCACCAGCCGTTCGGACGGCGTAGGAAACACCATATATTTT.

V is TRBV2 and J is TRBJ1-5; 7 nucleotides align to TRBD1. CDR3 length: 15 residues. V shed 6 bases, J shed 0 bases, and the junction held 5 bases outside the gene matches. The V gene's germline CDR1 is SNHLY and CDR2 FYNNEI. The CDR3 here is CASRGTAHSNQPQHF. The CDR3 nucleotides read TGTGCCAGCAGAGGGACAGCCCATAGCAATCAGCCCCAGCATTTT.

This clonotype was recorded a few times. V is TRBV20-1 and J is TRBJ2-7; perhaps TRBD2 as D (5 bases). The CDR3 totals 14 residues. The germline V gene encodes CDR1 DFQATT and CDR2 SNEGSKA (reference sequence). Trimming took off 6 bases at V and 4 bases at J, with 19 bases between the two ends. The CDR3 DNA reads TGCAGTGCCAAACAAACCGGTCGGGGTTACGAGCAGTACTTC. Its protein product is CSAKQTGRGYEQYF.

This clonotype was seen a handful of times. This chain joins TRBV29-1 and TRBJ2-3, with TRBD1 matching 9 bases. The CDR3 sequence is 15 residues long. The trim removed 2 bases at V and 2 bases at J, leaving 5 bases unmatched. From germline, CDR1 is SQVTM and CDR2 ANQGSEA. CDR3 in amino acids: CSVELGTGFTDTQYF. CDR3 nucleotides: TGCAGCGTTGAACTCGGGACAGGGTTCACAGATACGCAGTATTTT.

This clonotype was seen a few times. V gene TRBV28 combines with J gene TRBJ1-6, with D maybe TRBD1 (6 bases). This CDR3 spans 16 amino acids. The germline gives CDR1 MDHEN, CDR2 SYDVKM. Deletions cut 1 base from V and 7 bases from J, with 14 bases between. CDR3 protein: CASSLSAGVLNSPLHF. Here the CDR3 DNA reads TGTGCCAGCAGTTTATCAGCAGGGGTGTTAAATTCACCCCTCCACTTT.

This clonotype was seen a few times. The V gene is TRBV6-6, the J gene TRBJ1-1; no clear D. Germline-derived CDR1 and CDR2 are MNHNY and SVGAGI (reference sequence). This CDR3 has 11 residues. Trimming cost V 4 bases and J 8 bases, with 8 bases left between them. DNA of the CDR3: TGTGCCAGCAGTTCCCGATCAGAAGCTTTCTTT. Amino acids: CASSSRSEAFF.

The table lists this clonotype with a few counts. V gene TRBV2 combines with J gene TRBJ2-2; TRBD1 is a possible D gene (5 bases). The CDR3 spans 13 residues. Germline V CDR1 and CDR2: SNHLY, FYNNEI. Trimming stripped 6 bases from V and 1 base from J, with 6 bases between. CDR3 protein: CASSRENTGELFF. In DNA form, the CDR3 reads TGTGCCAGCAGCAGGGAGAACACCGGGGAGCTGTTTTTT.

This clonotype turned up a few times. The chain uses TRBV20-1 and TRBJ2-1; D possibly corresponds to TRBD1 (5 bases). The germline V and J ends were trimmed by 0 bases and 9 bases, with 6 bases remaining between them. CDR1 is DFQATT and CDR2 is SNEGSKA in the germline V gene (reference sequence). The CDR3 has 11 amino acids. The CDR3 DNA is TGCAGTGCTAGAGATAGGGGTGAGCAGTTCTTC. Translating it yields CSARDRGEQFF.